These 2 T cell receptor beta chains were all obtained from the same sample, sequenced in a study of T cells in Graves' hyperthyroidism and ophthalmopathy. Amplification yielded TCR beta CDR3 regions, with RNA transcripts as the source. The HTBI set primed first-round TCR CDR3 RT-PCR. From the multiplex PCR reads, TCRdb called clonotypes with MiXCR, one entry per CDR3 protein. The table includes approximately 600,000 distinct CDR3 sequences, about a sixth detected once. The sample comprised blood. These receptor sequences come from a woman between 25 and 40 years old with Graves' hyperthyroidism.

Ten or more counts support this clonotype. This rearrangement joins TRBV6-1 to TRBJ2-1; D may match TRBD1 or TRBD2 (7 bases each). Germline CDR1 reads MNHNS; CDR2 reads SASEGT. CDR3 length: 14 amino acids. V lost 9 bases to trimming and J lost 7 bases, with 19 bases between them. Written as DNA, the CDR3 is TGTGCCAGTAGAGGGGGCGGGAGTGGGAATGAGCAGTTCTTC. It specifies CASRGGGSGNEQFF.

This clonotype was counted ten times or more. The CDR3 bases are TGTGCCAGCAGAAGGCTAGCGGGTAGCAAAAACATTCAGTACTTC. The encoded protein is CASRRLAGSKNIQYF. The chain carries TRBV28 and TRBJ2-4; the match to TRBD2 covers 8 bases. V lost 6 bases, J lost 3 bases, and 7 bases stayed unmatched. Germline V gene lookup returns CDR1 MDHEN and CDR2 SYDVKM. The CDR3 length is 15 residues.